The 27 T cell receptor beta chains below come from one sample, sequenced in a study of blood T cell repertoires in COVID-19. The method was immunoSEQ multiplex PCR; TCRdb's version includes in-frame clones alone and lacks a portion of them. Found here are some 96,000 clones, 70% to 90% of them singletons; the top ten hold roughly 4.7%. The material sequenced was peripheral blood. These receptors were collected from a human donor in a cohort sampled during active COVID-19.

This clone was detected only a few times. The chain employs TRBV5-1 and TRBJ2-7; 9 nucleotides align to TRBD1. Trimming cost V 4 bases and J 3 bases; bases outside gene matches: 5. The CDR3 spans 14 residues. Germline-derived CDR1 and CDR2 are SGHRS and YFSETQ. In nucleotides, the CDR3 is TGCGCCAGCAGCGGGGGACAGGGTTTCTACGAGCAGTACTTC. Its protein product is CASSGGQGFYEQYF.

This clone has only one observation. The chain combines TRBV28 with TRBJ2-1; 8 bases are a match to TRBD1. This CDR3 has 16 residues. V lost 1 base and J lost 5; bases outside the gene matches: 7. Germline V lookup: CDR1 MDHEN, CDR2 SYDVKM. As DNA, the CDR3 is TGTGCCAGCAGTTTATTGGGGCAGGGGGCGAACAATGAGCAGTTCTTC. Amino acids: CASSLLGQGANNEQFF.

This chain uses TRBV7-9 with TRBJ1-2, with D perhaps matching TRBD1 (5 bases). CDR1 is SEHNR and CDR2 is FQNEAQ in the germline V gene (reference sequence). V lost 6 bases and J 4 bases, leaving 15 bases between the germline ends. The CDR3 is 14 amino acids. In DNA form, the CDR3 reads TGTGCCAGCAGTTGGGAGCAGGGAGGCTATGGCTACACCTTC. It codes for CASSWEQGGYGYTF.

The genes are TRBV6-2 or TRBV6-3 and TRBJ1-5; D gene unclear. CDR1 and CDR2 (germline): MNHEY, SVGEGT. This CDR3 spans 13 amino acids. Trimming left V 0 bases short and J 7 bases short, with 7 bases between. CDR3 sequence (DNA): TGTGCCAGCAGTTACTCGACTGTGCAGCCCCAGCATTTT. It yields the protein CASSYSTVQPQHF.

This chain uses TRBV7-8 with TRBJ2-7; a weak D match, TRBD2 (7 bases). Trimming took off 2 bases at V and 2 bases at J, with 19 bases between the two ends. CDR1 is SGHVS and CDR2 is FQNEAQ in the germline V gene. This CDR3 has 17 residues. The CDR3 loop is CASSLTPGGAKAYEQYF. The CDR3 DNA sequence: TGTGCCAGCAGCTTAACCCCTGGGGGGGCGAAGGCCTACGAGCAGTACTTC.

The V gene is TRBV4-2, the J gene TRBJ2-2; 8 nucleotides align to TRBD2. CDR1 is LGHNA and CDR2 is YNFKEQ in the germline V gene. J was trimmed by 1 base and V by 2 bases; bases with no gene match: 9. The CDR3 totals 18 residues. The CDR3 spells CASSQRPVTSGNTGELFF. The CDR3 nucleotides read TGTGCCAGCAGCCAAAGGCCCGTAACTAGCGGGAACACCGGGGAGCTGTTTTTT.

This clone was counted only a few times. The chain uses TRBV7-9 and TRBJ1-1; TRBD1 might be the D (6 bases). V was clipped by 5 bases and J by 4 bases, with 14 bases between them. This CDR3 has 14 residues. The germline V gene has CDR1 SEHNR and CDR2 FQNEAQ (reference sequence). The CDR3 nucleotides are TGTGCCAGCAGCCGCCGAACAGGGCCCACTGAAGCTTTCTTT. Translation gives CASSRRTGPTEAFF. The variable domain in full, with the rest retrieved from reference TRBV7-9 and TRBJ1-1, is DTGVSQNPRHKITKRGQNVTFRCDPISEHNRLYWYRQTLGQGPEFLTYFQNEAQLEKSRLLSDRFSAERPKGSFSTLEIQRTEQGDSAMYLCASSRRTGPTEAFFGQGTRLTVV.

A single count supports this clone. The rearrangement uses TRBV7-2 and TRBJ1-4; D gene unclear. Germline loops: CDR1 SGHTA, CDR2 FQGNSA. This CDR3 spans 16 amino acids. V dropped 5 bases and J dropped 8 bases, with 21 bases sitting between them. The CDR3 bases are TGTGCCAGCAGCCCGACTTCAGCGGTCGGTTCCGAAAAACTGTTTTTT. Amino acid sequence: CASSPTSAVGSEKLFF.

This clone has only one observation. The chain combines TRBV21-1 with TRBJ2-7; the table's D call, TRBD1, has no DNA check behind it. TRBV21-1 is recorded as a pseudogene. The CDR3 is 18 amino acids. CDR3 sequence reads: CANPIPVRLLTGSHEQYF. In nucleotides, the CDR3 is TGTGCCAACCCCATACCAGTCCGTCTCTTGACAGGTTCCCACGAGCAGTACTTC.

V and J are TRBV12-3 or TRBV12-4 and TRBJ1-2; 7 nucleotides agree with TRBD1. This CDR3 is built from 12 residues. V gave up 2 bases and J gave up 8 bases; unmatched junction bases: 2. The CDR3 DNA follows: TGTGCCAGCAGTTTACTCAGGGGGGGCTACACCTTC. Translation: CASSLLRGGYTF.

This chain uses TRBV2 with TRBJ2-1, with D maybe TRBD1 (6 bases). This CDR3 contains 16 residues. Germline V gene lookup returns CDR1 SNHLY and CDR2 FYNNEI. Trimming took off 8 bases at V and 2 bases at J, with 19 bases between the two ends. This CDR3 reads CASRTLMRGTYNEQFF. In nucleotides, the CDR3 is TGTGCCAGCCGGACCCTAATGAGGGGGACCTACAATGAGCAGTTCTTC.

The chain is built from TRBV2 and TRBJ1-2, with 9 positions matching TRBD1. The V segment lost 8 bases and the J segment 4 bases; nucleotides outside the gene matches: 8. This CDR3 has 14 amino acids. Germline CDR1 is SNHLY and CDR2 is FYNNEI. The CDR3 region has the DNA TGTGCCAGCGGACTAACAGGGGGCACCTATGGCTACACCTTC. Amino acids: CASGLTGGTYGYTF.

This rearrangement joins TRBV18 to TRBJ2-3; D might be TRBD2 (6 bases). This CDR3 is built from 14 residues. CDR1 and CDR2 from the germline V gene are KGHSH and LQKENI. V shed 4 bases and J shed 3 bases, with 11 bases lying between them. CDR3 protein: CASSLERVTDTQYF. The CDR3 DNA reads TGTGCCAGCTCACTGGAGCGGGTGACAGATACGCAGTATTTT. Full variable domain (missing parts from reference TRBV18 and TRBJ2-3): NAGVMQNPRHLVRRRGQEARLRCSPMKGHSHVYWYRQLPEEGLKFMVYLQKENIIDESGMPKERFSAEFPKEGPSILRIQQVVRGDSAAYFCASSLERVTDTQYFGPGTRLTVL.

The sample holds one count of this clone. This rearrangement joins TRBV27 to TRBJ1-4, with TRBD1 matching over 11 bases. The germline gives CDR1 MNHEY, CDR2 SMNVEV (reference sequence). This CDR3 comprises 16 residues. The V and J ends lost 6 bases and 7 bases, in that order; junction bases with no gene match: 10. The CDR3 spells CASRKGQGGRSEKLFF. CDR3 coding DNA: TGTGCCAGCAGAAAGGGACAGGGGGGAAGAAGTGAAAAACTGTTTTTT. The entire variable domain, with the rest obtained from reference TRBV27 and TRBJ1-4, is as follows: EAQVTQNPRYLITVTGKKLTVTCSQNMNHEYMSWYRQDPGLGLRQIYYSMNVEVTDKGDVPEGYKVSRKEKRNFPLILESPSPNQTSLYFCASRKGQGGRSEKLFFGSGTQLSVL.

V and J are TRBV9 and TRBJ1-6; a possible D gene is TRBD1 (6 bases). Germline CDR1 is SGDLS and CDR2 is YYNGEE. V was shortened by 2 bases and J by 7 bases, with 10 bases between the two germline ends. The CDR3 extends over 14 amino acids. The CDR3 DNA follows: TGTGCCAGCAGCGTGTGGACAGAAAATTCACCCCTCCACTTT. This gives the protein CASSVWTENSPLHF.

This sequence joins TRBV7-2 and TRBJ2-5, with 9 nucleotides matching TRBD1. The CDR3 spans 16 residues. V was pared by 2 bases and J by 3 bases, with 7 bases of the junction left unmatched. The germline V gene has CDR1 SGHTA and CDR2 FQGNSA. The CDR3 coding sequence is TGTGCCAGCAGCTTATTAAAGGGACAGGGCAAAGAGACCCAGTACTTC. Translating gives CASSLLKGQGKETQYF.

The chain links TRBV18 to TRBJ1-6, with TRBD1 matching 7 bases. CDR1 and CDR2 from the germline V gene are KGHSH and LQKENI. Trimming cost V 5 bases and J 8 bases; bases outside gene matches: 9. The CDR3 totals 15 residues. The CDR3 region has the DNA TGTGCCAGCTCAATGTCGGGACAGCTCTATTCACCCCTCCACTTT. Translation: CASSMSGQLYSPLHF.

The V gene is TRBV30, the J gene TRBJ1-3, with unresolved D. Germline V gene sequence: CDR1 GTSNPN, CDR2 SVGIG (reference sequence). The CDR3 is 16 amino acids. The V end lost 3 bases, the J end lost 2 bases, and 17 bases lay between the germline ends. The CDR3 spells CAWSPGRQVAGNTIYF. Written as DNA, the CDR3 is TGTGCCTGGAGCCCCGGGAGACAAGTCGCTGGAAACACCATATATTTT.

The V gene is TRBV7-9, the J gene TRBJ2-5; D gene ambiguous. V gave up 5 bases and J gave up 9 bases, with 10 bases separating them. Germline CDR1 reads SEHNR; CDR2 reads FQNEAQ (reference sequence). This CDR3 has 11 amino acids. CDR3 in amino acids: CASSPEEAQYF. The DNA of the CDR3 is TGTGCCAGCAGCCCCGAGGAAGCCCAGTACTTC.

V is TRBV10-1 and J is TRBJ2-3; 9 bases are shared with TRBD2. Germline V CDR1 and CDR2: WNHNN, SYGVQD (reference sequence). There are 16 residues in the CDR3. Trimming at V came to 1 base and at J to 7 bases, leaving 9 bases not matched to a gene. CDR3 nucleotides: TGCGCCAGCAGTGAGTACGGCCTAGCGGGAAAATATACGCAGTATTTT. The encoded protein is CASSEYGLAGKYTQYF.

The CDR3 nucleotides read TGTGCCAGCACCCTAGGAGGGGGCTGGGATCAGCCCCAGCATTTT. Its translation: CASTLGGGWDQPQHF. V gene TRBV7-9 combines with J gene TRBJ1-5; TRBD1 matches 7 bases. Germline V lookup: CDR1 SEHNR, CDR2 FQNEAQ (reference sequence). This CDR3 has 15 amino acids. V trimming: 7 bases; J trimming: 5 bases; junction bases outside the gene matches: 11.

The V and J genes are TRBV19 and TRBJ1-5; 7 bases map to TRBD1. The V gene end was trimmed by 4 bases and the J gene end by 1 base; junction bases not matched to a gene: 4. Per the germline V gene, CDR1 is LNHDA and CDR2 is SQIVND (reference sequence). The CDR3 runs 15 residues. The chain's CDR3 is CASSRGQESNQPQHF. The CDR3, as DNA: TGTGCCAGTAGTAGAGGACAGGAAAGCAATCAGCCCCAGCATTTT.

The V call is TRBV18, the J call TRBJ1-1; 9 nucleotides align to TRBD1. The trim removed 3 bases at V and 1 base at J, leaving 6 bases unmatched. The CDR3 length is 16 residues. Germline values: CDR1 KGHSH, CDR2 LQKENI. CDR3 DNA sequence: TGTGCCAGCTCACCTCAACAGGGGGCTAAGAACACTGAAGCTTTCTTT. Its protein is CASSPQQGAKNTEAFF. The whole variable domain, filled in from reference TRBV18 and TRBJ1-1, reads NAGVMQNPRHLVRRRGQEARLRCSPMKGHSHVYWYRQLPEEGLKFMVYLQKENIIDESGMPKERFSAEFPKEGPSILRIQQVVRGDSAAYFCASSPQQGAKNTEAFFGQGTRLTVV.

V usage is TRBV21-1 and J usage is TRBJ2-1; TRBD1 was called by the table and not checked on the DNA. TRBV21-1 corresponds to a pseudogene. This CDR3 contains 17 residues. The DNA of the CDR3 is TGTGCCAGCAGCAACATTAGGACAGGTGGGGATTACAATGAGCAGTTCTTC. Translation: CASSNIRTGGDYNEQFF.

V gene TRBV20-1 combines with J gene TRBJ2-4; D is unclear. This CDR3 comprises 13 residues. V was shortened by 3 bases and J by 3 bases, with 9 bases between the two germline ends. Germline-derived CDR1 and CDR2 are DFQATT and SNEGSKA (reference sequence). The CDR3 reads CSASSEIKNIQYF. CDR3 nucleotides: TGCAGTGCTAGTTCAGAAATCAAAAACATTCAGTACTTC.

V gene TRBV5-1 combines with J gene TRBJ2-2; the match to TRBD2 covers 12 bases. Germline V gene data show CDR1 as SGHRS and CDR2 as YFSETQ. This CDR3 is 16 amino acids long. V shed 6 bases and J 4 bases; nucleotides not matched to a gene: 7. CDR3 loop: CASTVLAGGGTGELFF. CDR3 nucleotide sequence: TGCGCCAGCACCGTTCTAGCGGGAGGGGGCACCGGGGAGCTGTTTTTT.

V and J are TRBV2 and TRBJ2-1; 10 bases align to TRBD2. The trim removed 2 bases at V and 2 bases at J, leaving 3 bases unmatched. The CDR3 runs 16 residues. The germline CDR1 and CDR2 sequences are SNHLY and FYNNEI. The CDR3: CASSERTSGTYNEQFF. The CDR3 nucleotides are TGTGCCAGCAGTGAACGCACTAGCGGGACCTACAATGAGCAGTTCTTC.